What follows is one T cell receptor beta chain and its context. This entry is derived from a study of blood T cell repertoires in COVID-19. Generated by immunoSEQ multiplex PCR, the TCRdb table keeps only in-frame clones and is missing some. The sample comprises roughly 320,000 clones, under 90% of which are singletons, and roughly 1.9% rests with the top ten. The sequencing input was peripheral blood. This receptor was identified in a woman in her twenties or thirties with COVID-19, enrolled during active disease.

The CDR3 DNA reads TGTGCCAGCAGTTTATCCAGGGAAGGACAACTGTTTTTT. It translates to CASSLSREGQLFF. This chain uses TRBV12-3 or TRBV12-4 with TRBJ1-4, with D possibly TRBD1 on 5 matching bases. The length of the CDR3 is 13 residues. Trimming cost V 2 bases and J 12 bases, with 13 bases left between them.